The clone carrying this TCR beta chain was counted only a few times. The entry originates in a study of CD8 T cells in ankylosing spondylitis. J was trimmed by 8 bases and V by 1 base; bases with no gene match: 6. The germline V gene encodes CDR1 SEHNR and CDR2 FQNEAQ (reference sequence). This CDR3 comprises 15 residues. TCRdb ran MiXCR on the 5' RACE reads and lists one entry per CDR3 protein. The top ten clones hold about 3.5% of a sample with approximately 290,000 distinct CDR3 sequences, about a fifth of them seen once. Sequencing was done on a sample of blood, either unsorted or a sorted T cell fraction (not recorded which). This chain uses TRBV7-9 with TRBJ2-1; the match to TRBD2 covers 9 bases. This TCR was recovered from a female donor with ankylosing spondylitis or in good health (not recorded which). The CDR3 DNA reads as TGTGCCAGCAGCTTAGTTAGCGGGAGTTGGGATGAGCAGTTCTTC. It specifies CASSLVSGSWDEQFF.